What follows are 12 T cell receptor beta chains derived from one specimen sequenced in a study of CD8 T cells in Susac syndrome. The RNA, roughly 0.5 to 1 ug, was put through reverse transcription using random hexamers. MiXCR, run by TCRdb on the immunoSEQ multiplex PCR reads, gives a single entry per CDR3 protein. The repertoire holds roughly 200,000 distinct CDR3 sequences, with 85% to 95% as singletons. Input material: CD4+ T cells from PBMCs. The source is a human donor with Susac syndrome.

The chain couples TRBV20-1 to TRBJ2-5; 7 bases line up with TRBD2. The length of the CDR3 is 17 residues. V was pared by 2 bases and J by 2 bases, with 14 bases of the junction left unmatched. Per germline, CDR1 DFQATT and CDR2 SNEGSKA (reference sequence). The CDR3 DNA sequence: TGCAGTGCTAGAAAAAGGTGGCTAGCGGAGCAACAAGAGACCCAGTACTTC. It encodes CSARKRWLAEQQETQYF.

The rearrangement links TRBV12-3 or TRBV12-4 to TRBJ2-1; 13 nucleotides match TRBD2. CDR3 length: 19 residues. With 6 bases clipped from V and 0 bases from J, the junction kept 11 bases outside the gene matches. CDR3 sequence reads: CASSRGLAGALSSYNEQFF. The CDR3 DNA sequence: TGTGCCAGCAGCCGTGGACTAGCGGGGGCCTTGAGCTCCTACAATGAGCAGTTCTTC.

The V call is TRBV10-3, the J call TRBJ1-1, with 10 bases lining up with TRBD1. V gave up 6 bases and J gave up 1 base; unmatched junction bases: 2. The length of the CDR3 is 14 residues. From germline, CDR1 is ENHRY and CDR2 SYGVKD. The chain's CDR3 is CAISGTGANTEAFF. DNA for the CDR3: TGTGCCATCAGCGGGACAGGGGCGAACACTGAAGCTTTCTTT.

The chain joins TRBV11-2 to TRBJ2-7; D assignment may be TRBD1 or TRBD2 (5 bases each). Germline assignment: CDR1 SGHAT and CDR2 FQNNGV. Trimming pared 5 bases from V and 2 bases from J, leaving 13 bases between. The length of the CDR3 is 14 residues. DNA of the CDR3: TGTGCCAGCAGCCGCCGGGACGGCCCCTACGAGCAGTACTTC. Translated, it gives CASSRRDGPYEQYF.

The V call is TRBV20-1, the J call TRBJ2-7; D unresolved. The CDR3 runs 14 residues. V dropped 1 base and J dropped 4 bases, with 14 bases sitting between them. Looked up from germline, CDR1 is DFQATT and CDR2 is SNEGSKA (reference sequence). The chain's CDR3 is CSARVRAGAYEQYF. The CDR3 coding sequence is TGCAGTGCTAGAGTCCGGGCAGGTGCATACGAGCAGTACTTC.

The chain recombines TRBV4-3 with TRBJ2-3, with 10 nucleotides matching TRBD2. CDR3 length: 16 amino acids. Unmatched junction bases numbered 6, after V lost 0 bases and J lost 6 bases. CDR1 is LGHNA, CDR2 YSLEER, per germline. The CDR3 DNA follows: TGCGCCAGCAGCCAAGATATTAGCGGGAGGTCTGATACGCAGTATTTT. Its protein product is CASSQDISGRSDTQYF.

This rearrangement joins TRBV20-1 to TRBJ2-7; D unclear. CDR3 length equals 11 residues. Trimming left V 3 bases short and J 5 bases short, with 8 bases between. CDR1 DFQATT and CDR2 SNEGSKA come from the germline V gene (reference sequence). The CDR3 nucleotides are TGCAGTGCTAGCTCGCATAACGAGCAGTACTTC. Translated: CSASSHNEQYF.

The chain couples TRBV20-1 to TRBJ2-2; no firm D call. Germline CDR1 and CDR2: DFQATT and SNEGSKA (reference sequence). Trimming took 0 bases from V and 4 from J, leaving 15 bases between them. The CDR3 length is 16 residues. The CDR3 nucleotides are TGCAGTGCTAGAGATTCTTTGCGGCCGCGCACCGGGGAGCTGTTTTTT. Protein: CSARDSLRPRTGELFF.

This chain links TRBV6-6 with TRBJ2-3; TRBD1 matches 9 bases. Germline V gives CDR1 MNHNY, CDR2 SVGAGI (reference sequence). The junction had 6 bases not matched to a gene; V was cut back by 6 bases and J by 2 bases. The CDR3 is made up of 15 amino acids. CDR3 protein: CASSTGTGNTDTQYF. CDR3 in DNA: TGTGCCAGCAGCACCGGGACAGGGAACACAGATACGCAGTATTTT.

This chain uses TRBV27 with TRBJ1-1; 7 bases agree with TRBD1. Germline lookup yields CDR1 MNHEY and CDR2 SMNVEV (reference sequence). The CDR3 consists of 14 residues. After removal of 7 bases from V and 3 bases from J, the junction contained 8 bases not matched to a gene. CDR3 DNA sequence: TGTGCCAGCAAGAGGGGGCCGATGTACACTGAAGCTTTCTTT. Amino acids: CASKRGPMYTEAFF.

This chain joins TRBV11-2 and TRBJ1-5; D is ambiguous. Germline CDR1 is SGHAT and CDR2 is FQNNGV. V was trimmed by 0 bases and J by 3 bases, leaving 9 bases between them. The CDR3 covers 15 residues. This CDR3 is CASSLDGRDNQPQHF. The CDR3 DNA sequence: TGTGCCAGCAGCTTAGATGGGCGGGACAATCAGCCCCAGCATTTT.

This sequence joins TRBV2 and TRBJ2-3, with D uncertain. V lost 4 bases to trimming and J lost 4 bases, with 9 bases between them. The CDR3 is made up of 13 amino acids. CDR1 is SNHLY and CDR2 is FYNNEI in the germline V gene. CDR3 region: CASSGNPADTQYF. The CDR3 DNA reads as TGTGCCAGCAGTGGGAACCCGGCAGATACGCAGTATTTT.